The rows below give T cell receptor beta chains drawn from one sample of a study of blood T cell repertoires in COVID-19. Data came from immunoSEQ multiplex PCR; TCRdb stores just in-frame clones and leaves some out. The repertoire includes 250,000 or so clones, about 80% of them detected once, and 3.5% to 4% sits in the top ten. Material for sequencing was PBMCs or T cells enriched from blood (not recorded which). The receptor source for this set is a woman in her forties who had been exposed to COVID-19. Both conserved end residues are trimmed from each CDR3. D genes are given only for firm matches.

j_call: TRBJ2-7
d_call: TRBD1
v_call: TRBV7-2
cdr3_aa: ASSFLTGEAYEQY

j_call: TRBJ2-7
d_call: TRBD2
v_call: TRBV14
cdr3_aa: ASSPPPGLVLSEQY

j_call: TRBJ1-1
d_call: .
v_call: TRBV14
cdr3_aa: ASSQNTNTEAF

j_call: TRBJ1-5
d_call: TRBD1
v_call: TRBV7-2
cdr3_aa: ASSLAGTGGSGNQPQH

j_call: TRBJ1-2
d_call: TRBD1
v_call: TRBV27
cdr3_aa: ASSPYTNRGRNYGYT

j_call: TRBJ1-5
d_call: TRBD1
v_call: TRBV20-1
cdr3_aa: SASWQGARDQPQH

j_call: TRBJ2-3
d_call: .
v_call: TRBV2
cdr3_aa: ASRQGLSTDTQY

j_call: TRBJ2-3
d_call: TRBD2
v_call: TRBV18
cdr3_aa: ASSSLSRGATDTQY

j_call: TRBJ2-5
d_call: .
v_call: TRBV3-1/TRBV3-2
cdr3_aa: ASSQEVAWKETQY

j_call: TRBJ2-7
d_call: .
v_call: TRBV20-1
cdr3_aa: SARGSGEQY

j_call: TRBJ1-2
d_call: .
v_call: TRBV21-1
cdr3_aa: ASSKGGKELPGYT

j_call: TRBJ2-3
d_call: .
v_call: TRBV27
cdr3_aa: ASSLSYGALDTQY

j_call: TRBJ1-2
d_call: .
v_call: TRBV4-1
cdr3_aa: ASSATENYGYT

j_call: TRBJ2-5
d_call: .
v_call: TRBV7-3
cdr3_aa: ASSLAGNQETQY

j_call: TRBJ1-1
d_call: .
v_call: TRBV5-1
cdr3_aa: ASSIGGLGTEAF

j_call: TRBJ2-1
d_call: TRBD1
v_call: TRBV9
cdr3_aa: ASSVERQGPPYNEQF

j_call: TRBJ2-3
d_call: .
v_call: TRBV10-3
cdr3_aa: AASSPDTQY

j_call: TRBJ2-2
d_call: TRBD2
v_call: TRBV19
cdr3_aa: ASRRTSGGAVGTGELF

j_call: TRBJ1-2
d_call: TRBD1
v_call: TRBV7-6
cdr3_aa: ASSPGQDIGYT

j_call: TRBJ2-7
d_call: .
v_call: TRBV6-2/TRBV6-3
cdr3_aa: ASSYAGLGYEQY

j_call: TRBJ1-6
d_call: TRBD1
v_call: TRBV4-1
cdr3_aa: ASSLNRGRTYNSPLH

j_call: TRBJ1-3
d_call: TRBD1
v_call: TRBV7-9
cdr3_aa: ATQETGVGNTIY

j_call: TRBJ2-7
d_call: TRBD2
v_call: TRBV27
cdr3_aa: ASSLATSVYEQY

j_call: TRBJ1-1
d_call: TRBD1
v_call: TRBV5-1
cdr3_aa: ASSSGQDWYHTEAF

j_call: TRBJ2-7
d_call: .
v_call: TRBV4-1
cdr3_aa: ASSPDSYEQY

j_call: TRBJ1-1
d_call: TRBD1
v_call: TRBV29-1
cdr3_aa: SVEGDRAGTEAF

j_call: TRBJ2-5
d_call: .
v_call: TRBV19
cdr3_aa: ASSIEGGGKTQY

j_call: TRBJ2-7
d_call: TRBD1
v_call: TRBV10-3
cdr3_aa: AISPGGTGSYEQY

j_call: TRBJ1-1
d_call: TRBD1
v_call: TRBV19
cdr3_aa: ASSSTGTGNTEAF

j_call: TRBJ1-2
d_call: .
v_call: TRBV7-9
cdr3_aa: ASSRRGYYGYT

j_call: TRBJ1-2
d_call: .
v_call: TRBV7-3
cdr3_aa: ASSLGNGYT

j_call: TRBJ2-5
d_call: .
v_call: TRBV12-3/TRBV12-4
cdr3_aa: ASSFLGSPQY

j_call: TRBJ1-1
d_call: TRBD1
v_call: TRBV5-4
cdr3_aa: ASSWGPGQGSEAF

j_call: TRBJ1-3
d_call: .
v_call: TRBV7-2
cdr3_aa: ASSFTGAGNTIY

j_call: TRBJ2-2
d_call: TRBD2
v_call: TRBV12-5
cdr3_aa: ASGQLLAAGANTGELF

j_call: TRBJ2-5
d_call: TRBD1
v_call: TRBV7-2
cdr3_aa: ASSSTGVEATQY

j_call: TRBJ1-5
d_call: TRBD1
v_call: TRBV6-4
cdr3_aa: ASSHSRDRGINQPQH

j_call: TRBJ2-5
d_call: TRBD2
v_call: TRBV4-2
cdr3_aa: ASNQGLRGGARGQETQY

j_call: TRBJ1-2
d_call: .
v_call: TRBV6-1
cdr3_aa: ASSEYDRPNYGYT

j_call: TRBJ2-7
d_call: .
v_call: TRBV5-1
cdr3_aa: ASSLNQAEQY

j_call: TRBJ2-6
d_call: .
v_call: TRBV19
cdr3_aa: ASRRQVISGANVLT

j_call: TRBJ1-4
d_call: TRBD1
v_call: TRBV27
cdr3_aa: ASSRTGINNEKLF

j_call: TRBJ2-3
d_call: TRBD2
v_call: TRBV5-4
cdr3_aa: ASSPGGAMADTQY

j_call: TRBJ2-1
d_call: TRBD1
v_call: TRBV2
cdr3_aa: ASRRTEGAFHNEQF

j_call: TRBJ1-2
d_call: .
v_call: TRBV18
cdr3_aa: ASSQLRDYRGGYT

j_call: TRBJ2-3
d_call: .
v_call: TRBV6-5
cdr3_aa: ASRTGGRTDTQY

j_call: TRBJ1-1
d_call: TRBD1
v_call: TRBV5-4
cdr3_aa: ASSFYGDSVSF

j_call: TRBJ2-3
d_call: .
v_call: TRBV5-1
cdr3_aa: ASSLISTAGSDTQY

j_call: TRBJ2-1
d_call: .
v_call: TRBV7-2
cdr3_aa: ASSLTRGESQF

j_call: TRBJ2-1
d_call: .
v_call: TRBV5-1
cdr3_aa: ASSLLAPSGNEQF

j_call: TRBJ1-2
d_call: TRBD1
v_call: TRBV28
cdr3_aa: ASRTRTGAINYGYT

j_call: TRBJ2-5
d_call: TRBD2
v_call: TRBV18
cdr3_aa: ASSPPLAGLQETQY

j_call: TRBJ1-2
d_call: .
v_call: TRBV3-1/TRBV3-2
cdr3_aa: ASSQSWAAGYT

j_call: TRBJ1-3
d_call: TRBD1
v_call: TRBV9
cdr3_aa: ASSERDRTFSGNTIY

j_call: TRBJ2-7
d_call: TRBD2
v_call: TRBV11-2
cdr3_aa: ASSLNLGGWYEQY

j_call: TRBJ1-2
d_call: TRBD1
v_call: TRBV28
cdr3_aa: ASSVDRGNYGYT

j_call: TRBJ2-7
d_call: .
v_call: TRBV5-1
cdr3_aa: ASSLDQDSYEQY

j_call: TRBJ2-7
d_call: TRBD2
v_call: TRBV5-1
cdr3_aa: ASSVSGGARYEQY